This T cell receptor beta chain was captured by sequencing in a study of blood T cell repertoires in COVID-19. Whole-study context: In each case, the material was cDNA or gDNA derived from T cells, B-cell-depleted T cells, or PBMCs.

Measured with immunoSEQ multiplex PCR; TCRdb has only the in-frame clones, and not every one. This sample has about 240,000 clones; about 85% occur once, and the top ten carry 7.2%. Germline V gene sequence: CDR1 GTSNPN, CDR2 SVGIG (reference sequence). The V end was cut by 4 bases, the J end by 0 bases, with 9 bases between. The CDR3 length is 13 residues. The receptor comes from a man aged 55 to 70 who had recovered from COVID-19. The chain carries TRBV30 and TRBJ1-1, with D perhaps matching TRBD1 (6 bases). The source material was peripheral blood. The CDR3 loop reads CAWTGHLNTEAFF. In DNA form, the CDR3 reads TGTGCCTGGACGGGACACCTGAACACTGAAGCTTTCTTT.